This TCR beta chain was recovered during a study of blood T cell repertoires in COVID-19. Study-wide background: COVID-19 samples from acute and convalescent phases originated in the United States, Italy and Spain.

Participants were aged about 18 to 100 years from 24 US areas. Clinical histories supplied by participants themselves formed the basis of cohort assignment. The CDR3 length is 13 residues. Per germline, CDR1 LGHDT and CDR2 YNNKEL (reference sequence). In regard to this clone: Its ends do not fully match the called genes, so a read error is possible.

Study processing details: Cell counts per sample came from amplifying reference gene primers. Some clones are missing from TCRdb's copy, which holds only in-frame ones; the method was immunoSEQ multiplex PCR. V and J calls plus clone size are reproduced from that table; the DNA served to infer D and trimming. Counted here are more than 200,000 clones, roughly nine tenths occurring once; the ten biggest clones make up less than 4.5%. The clonotype was recovered from a woman under 40 with acute COVID-19. The material sequenced was PBMCs or T cells enriched from blood (not recorded which). J is TRBJ1-2 and V is TRBV3-1 (or the pseudogene TRBV3-2); D uncertain. CDR3 coding DNA: TGTGCCAGCAGCCAAGACGACAACGGTGCCGTGGTTTTC. Amino acids: CASSQDDNGAVVF.